This TCR beta chain comes out of a study of T cell repertoires in cytomegalovirus infection. CDR3 length: 16 residues. With 4 bases clipped from V and 8 bases from J, the junction kept 12 bases outside the gene matches. In this sample, this clonotype turned up a few times. Its antigen is as yet unknown. TCRdb independently ran MiXCR on the reads; one entry per CDR3 protein. In the table there are 400,000 to 600,000 distinct CDR3 sequences, under 45% of which are singletons. The sequence derives from a human donor in good health (CMV status not recorded). Some clones in this sample may be carry-over from other donors' samples. The chain is built from TRBV12-3 or TRBV12-4 and TRBJ2-1; 9 nucleotides align to TRBD2. Sequenced material: cultured PBMCs, taken from culture after CMV antigen stimulation. In nucleotides, the CDR3 is TGTGCCAGCAGTTCCCCCCTGGCGGGGGGGAGTTATGAGCAGTTCTTC. Residues: CASSSPLAGGSYEQFF.